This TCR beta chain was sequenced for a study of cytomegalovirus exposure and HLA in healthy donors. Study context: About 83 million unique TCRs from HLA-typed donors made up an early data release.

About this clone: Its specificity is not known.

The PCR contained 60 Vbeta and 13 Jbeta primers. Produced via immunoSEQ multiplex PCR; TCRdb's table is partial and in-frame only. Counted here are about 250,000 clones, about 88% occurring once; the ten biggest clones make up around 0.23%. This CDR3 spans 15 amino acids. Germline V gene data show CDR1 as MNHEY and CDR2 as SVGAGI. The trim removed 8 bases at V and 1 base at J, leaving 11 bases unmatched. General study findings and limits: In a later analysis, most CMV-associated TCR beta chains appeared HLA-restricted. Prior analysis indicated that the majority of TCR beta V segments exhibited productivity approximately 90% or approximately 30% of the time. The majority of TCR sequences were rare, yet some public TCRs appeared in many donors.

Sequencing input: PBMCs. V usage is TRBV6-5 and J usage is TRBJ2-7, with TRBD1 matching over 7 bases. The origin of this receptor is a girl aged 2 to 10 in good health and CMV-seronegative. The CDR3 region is CASGDGDRDSYEQYF. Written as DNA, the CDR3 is TGTGCCAGCGGGGACGGGGACAGAGATTCCTACGAGCAGTACTTC.